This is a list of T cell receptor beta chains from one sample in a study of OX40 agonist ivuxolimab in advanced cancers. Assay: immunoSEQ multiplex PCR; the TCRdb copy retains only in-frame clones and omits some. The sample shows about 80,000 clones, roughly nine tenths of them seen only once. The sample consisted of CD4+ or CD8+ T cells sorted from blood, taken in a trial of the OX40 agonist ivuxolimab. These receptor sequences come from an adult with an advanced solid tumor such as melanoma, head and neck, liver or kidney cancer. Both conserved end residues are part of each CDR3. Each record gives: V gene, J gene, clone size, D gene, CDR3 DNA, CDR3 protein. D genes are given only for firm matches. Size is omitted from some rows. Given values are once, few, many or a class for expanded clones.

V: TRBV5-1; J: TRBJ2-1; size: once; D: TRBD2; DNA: TGCGCCAGCAGCCCGACTAGCGGGATGAGGGTTGGTGAGCAGTTCTTC; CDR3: CASSPTSGMRVGEQFF
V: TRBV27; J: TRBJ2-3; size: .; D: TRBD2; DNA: TGTGCCAGCGCCCCCACTCGGACTAGCGGCCGCACAGATACGCAGTATTTT; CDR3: CASAPTRTSGRTDTQYF
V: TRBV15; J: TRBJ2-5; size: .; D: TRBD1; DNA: TGTGCCACCAGCAGAGATTCTGTGCCAGGGGGCCAAGAGACCCAGTACTTC; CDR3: CATSRDSVPGGQETQYF
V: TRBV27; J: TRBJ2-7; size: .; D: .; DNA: TGTGCCAGCGGTATTCAGGGGTTCGGGGAGCAGTACTTC; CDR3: CASGIQGFGEQYF
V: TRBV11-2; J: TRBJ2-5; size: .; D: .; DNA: TGTGCCAGCAGCTCCCCCTATGCAGGGCAGTGGGAGACCCAGTACTTC; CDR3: CASSSPYAGQWETQYF
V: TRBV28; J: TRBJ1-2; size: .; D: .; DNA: TGTGCCAGCAGATATTTTCGGGCAGGCCCTTTTACTAACTATGGCTACACCTTC; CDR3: CASRYFRAGPFTNYGYTF
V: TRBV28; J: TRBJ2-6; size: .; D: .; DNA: TGTGCCAGCAGTTTCAATCCGGTAGCTGGGGCCAACGTCCTGACTTTC; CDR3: CASSFNPVAGANVLTF
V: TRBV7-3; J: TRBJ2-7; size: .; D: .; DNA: TGTGCCAGCAGCTTAACAGGGCTTGGCTACGAGCAGTACTTC; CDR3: CASSLTGLGYEQYF
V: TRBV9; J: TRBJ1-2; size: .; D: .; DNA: TGTGCCAGCAGCCCACGGGAGAACTATGGCTACACCTTC; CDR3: CASSPRENYGYTF
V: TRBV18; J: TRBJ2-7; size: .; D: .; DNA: TGTGCCAGCTCCCAAGGACTGATGGAGGGCCACGAGCAGTACTTC; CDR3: CASSQGLMEGHEQYF
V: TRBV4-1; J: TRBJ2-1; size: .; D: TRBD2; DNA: TGCGCCAGCAGCCAAGAGGGACTAGCGGGGGACAATGAGCAGTTCTTC; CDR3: CASSQEGLAGDNEQFF
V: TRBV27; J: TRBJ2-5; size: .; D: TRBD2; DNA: TGTGCCAGCAGTTTGGGGAGCGGGAGGGGGGAGACCCAGTACTTC; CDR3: CASSLGSGRGETQYF
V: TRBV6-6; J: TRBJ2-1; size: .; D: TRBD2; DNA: TGTGCCAGCAGTTACTCGACGGGAGGCTACAATGAGCAGTTCTTC; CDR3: CASSYSTGGYNEQFF
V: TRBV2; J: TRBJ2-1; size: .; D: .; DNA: TGTGCCAGCAGGAGCCAGACTAATGAGCAGTTCTTC; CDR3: CASRSQTNEQFF
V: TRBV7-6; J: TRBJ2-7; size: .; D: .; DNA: TGTGCCAGCAGCTTAGGGGGAACGGGGTCGGACGAGCAGTACTTC; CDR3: CASSLGGTGSDEQYF
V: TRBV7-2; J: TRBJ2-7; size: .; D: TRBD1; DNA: TGTGCCAGCAGCACAGGGACAGGGGGATCCTACGAGCAGTACTTC; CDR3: CASSTGTGGSYEQYF
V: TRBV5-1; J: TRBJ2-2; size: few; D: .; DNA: TGCGCCAGCAGCGAATCTAGCTCCCCCTGGGTCGGGGAGCTGTTTTTT; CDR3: CASSESSSPWVGELFF